The rows below give T cell receptor beta chains drawn from one sample of a study of T-cell memory formation after mild COVID-19. TCRdb used MiXCR to reprocess the 5' RACE reads, holding one entry per CDR3 protein. This sample yields some 13,000 distinct CDR3 sequences, of which 12% are seen a single time; 49% belongs to the top ten. The sequenced sample was PBMCs or a T cell subset sorted from them (not recorded which). Every receptor here comes from an adult woman who had mild COVID-19 (a few samples of this study predate the infection). Cell type and time point are not known. CDR3s include the opening cysteine and the closing phenylalanine or tryptophan. The D gene is left open where the match is weak. Where a row states a size, it is once, few, many or the class of an expanded clone; other rows omit it.

D: .; V: TRBV5-5; size: many; J: TRBJ1-1; CDR3: CASGWDPMNTEAFF; DNA: TGTGCCAGCGGTTGGGACCCAATGAACACTGAAGCTTTCTTT
D: .; V: TRBV14; size: many; J: TRBJ2-7; CDR3: CASSQDLGSLNEQYF; DNA: TGTGCCAGCAGCCAAGATCTAGGCAGCCTCAACGAGCAGTACTTC
D: .; V: TRBV5-1; size: many; J: TRBJ1-6; CDR3: CASSLGSGPNSPLHF; DNA: TGCGCCAGCAGCTTGGGTTCGGGGCCTAATTCACCCCTCCACTTT
D: .; V: TRBV5-1; size: many; J: TRBJ1-1; CDR3: CASSFGLNTEAFF; DNA: TGCGCCAGCAGCTTTGGCCTGAACACTGAAGCTTTCTTT
D: TRBD1; V: TRBV11-3; size: .; J: TRBJ2-3; CDR3: CASSSGQGGTDTQYF; DNA: TGTGCCAGCAGCTCGGGACAGGGGGGCACAGATACGCAGTATTTT
D: .; V: TRBV4-1; size: once; J: TRBJ2-3; CDR3: CASSPGSPSTDTQYF; DNA: TGCGCCAGCAGCCCAGGAAGCCCTAGCACAGATACGCAGTATTTT
D: .; V: TRBV18; size: many; J: TRBJ1-2; CDR3: CASSLRGDYGYTF; DNA: TGTGCCAGCTCACTCCGGGGCGATTATGGCTACACCTTC
D: .; V: TRBV27; size: many; J: TRBJ2-1; CDR3: CASSNRDAHNEQFF; DNA: TGTGCCAGCAGCAACCGGGACGCCCACAATGAGCAGTTCTTC
D: .; V: TRBV4-1; size: many; J: TRBJ2-6; CDR3: CASSQDWPGSGANVLTF; DNA: TGCGCCAGCAGCCAAGATTGGCCAGGGTCCGGGGCCAACGTCCTGACTTTC
D: TRBD2; V: TRBV4-3; size: many; J: TRBJ2-7; CDR3: CASSPAGGAGGTPYEQYF; DNA: TGCGCCAGCAGCCCGGCCGGGGGAGCGGGAGGGACCCCCTACGAGCAGTACTTC
D: .; V: TRBV23-1; size: .; J: TRBJ2-7; CDR3: CASILRFSYEQYF; DNA: TGCGCCAGCATTTTGAGATTCTCCTACGAGCAGTACTTC
D: .; V: TRBV29-1; size: many; J: TRBJ1-1; CDR3: CSAAGDFTRNTEAFF; DNA: TGCAGCGCGGCCGGGGATTTCACCAGGAACACTGAAGCTTTCTTT
D: TRBD2; V: TRBV7-9; size: many; J: TRBJ2-1; CDR3: CASSLGGRGEQFF; DNA: TGTGCCAGCAGCTTAGGAGGGAGGGGCGAGCAGTTCTTC
D: .; V: TRBV15; size: many; J: TRBJ2-5; CDR3: CATSRGQETQYF; DNA: TGTGCCACCAGTCGAGGGCAAGAGACCCAGTACTTC